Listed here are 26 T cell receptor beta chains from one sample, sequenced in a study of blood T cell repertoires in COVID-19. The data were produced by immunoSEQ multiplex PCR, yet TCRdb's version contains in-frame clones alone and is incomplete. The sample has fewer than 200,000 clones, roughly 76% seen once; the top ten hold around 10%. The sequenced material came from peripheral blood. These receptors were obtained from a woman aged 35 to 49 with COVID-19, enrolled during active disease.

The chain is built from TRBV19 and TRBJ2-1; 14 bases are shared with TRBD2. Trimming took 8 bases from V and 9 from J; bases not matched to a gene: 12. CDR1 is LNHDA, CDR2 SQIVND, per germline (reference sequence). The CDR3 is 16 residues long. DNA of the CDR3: TGTGCCAGTGGCTTTGGGACTAGCGGGAGAAGTGGTGAGCAGTTCTTC. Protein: CASGFGTSGRSGEQFF.

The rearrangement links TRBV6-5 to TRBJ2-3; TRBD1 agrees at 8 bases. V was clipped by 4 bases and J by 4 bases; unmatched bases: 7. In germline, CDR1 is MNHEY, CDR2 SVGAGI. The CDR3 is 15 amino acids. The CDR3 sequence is CASSFSDRAPDTQYF. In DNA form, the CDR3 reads TGTGCCAGCAGTTTCTCGGACAGGGCCCCAGATACGCAGTATTTT.

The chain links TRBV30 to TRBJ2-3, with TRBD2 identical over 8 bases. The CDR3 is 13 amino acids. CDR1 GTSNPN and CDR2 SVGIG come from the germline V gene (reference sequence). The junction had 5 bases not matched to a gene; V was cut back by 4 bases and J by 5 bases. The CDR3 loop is CAWKEAGVDTQYF. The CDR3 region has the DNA TGTGCCTGGAAGGAAGCGGGAGTAGATACGCAGTATTTT. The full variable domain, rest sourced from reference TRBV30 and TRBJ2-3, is SQTIHQWPATLVQPVGSPLSLECTVEGTSNPNLYWYRQAAGRGLQLLFYSVGIGQISSEVPQNLSASRPQDRQFILSSKKLLLSDSGFYLCAWKEAGVDTQYFGPGTRLTVL.

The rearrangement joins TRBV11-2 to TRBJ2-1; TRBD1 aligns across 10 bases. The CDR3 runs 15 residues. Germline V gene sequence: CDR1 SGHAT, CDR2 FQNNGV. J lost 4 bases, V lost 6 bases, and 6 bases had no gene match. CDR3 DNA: TGTGCCAGCAGGGAGAGACAGGGGGCTTACAATGAGCAGTTCTTC. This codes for CASRERQGAYNEQFF.

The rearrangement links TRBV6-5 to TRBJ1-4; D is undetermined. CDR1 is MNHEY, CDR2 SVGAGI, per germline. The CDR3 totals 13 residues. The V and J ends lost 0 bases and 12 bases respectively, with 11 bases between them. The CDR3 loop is CASSYSNQNELFF. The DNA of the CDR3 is TGTGCCAGCAGTTACTCGAATCAGAATGAACTGTTTTTT.

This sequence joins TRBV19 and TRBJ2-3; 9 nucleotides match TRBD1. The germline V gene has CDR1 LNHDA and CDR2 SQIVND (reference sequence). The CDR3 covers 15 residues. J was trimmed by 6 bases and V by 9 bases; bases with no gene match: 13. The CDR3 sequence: CASGKTGGSTDTQYF. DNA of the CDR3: TGTGCCAGCGGAAAGACAGGGGGTTCAACGGATACGCAGTATTTT.

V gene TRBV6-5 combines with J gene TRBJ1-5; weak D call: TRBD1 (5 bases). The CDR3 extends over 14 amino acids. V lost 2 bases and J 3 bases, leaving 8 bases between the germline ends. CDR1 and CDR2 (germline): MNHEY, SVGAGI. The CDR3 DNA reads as TGTGCCAGCAGTTACAGACAGTACAATCAGCCCCAGCATTTT. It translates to CASSYRQYNQPQHF.

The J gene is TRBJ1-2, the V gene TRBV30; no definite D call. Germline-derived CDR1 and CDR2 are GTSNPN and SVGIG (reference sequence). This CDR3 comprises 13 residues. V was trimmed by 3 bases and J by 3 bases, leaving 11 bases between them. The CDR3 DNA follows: TGTGCCTGGAGCCTCGCCGGGTACTATGGCTACACCTTC. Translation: CAWSLAGYYGYTF.

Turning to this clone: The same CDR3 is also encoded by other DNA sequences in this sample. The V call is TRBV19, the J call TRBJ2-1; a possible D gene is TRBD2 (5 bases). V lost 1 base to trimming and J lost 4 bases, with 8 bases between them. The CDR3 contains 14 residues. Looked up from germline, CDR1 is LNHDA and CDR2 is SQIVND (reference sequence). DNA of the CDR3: TGTGCCAGTAGTATAGGTCCGGGGTACAATGAGCAGTTCTTC. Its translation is CASSIGPGYNEQFF.

The CDR3 nucleotides are TGTGCCAGCAGAAATCCTGGGCCGGAGCAGTTCTTC. It is translated as CASRNPGPEQFF. This sequence joins TRBV2 and TRBJ2-1; no reliable D call. V shed 6 bases and J shed 10 bases, with 13 bases lying between them. The CDR3 spans 12 residues. Germline V CDR1 and CDR2: SNHLY, FYNNEI.

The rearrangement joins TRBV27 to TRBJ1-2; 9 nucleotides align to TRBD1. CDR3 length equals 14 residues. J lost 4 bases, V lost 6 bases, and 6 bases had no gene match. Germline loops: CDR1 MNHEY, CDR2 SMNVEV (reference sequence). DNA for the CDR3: TGTGCCAGCAGACAGGGGGCGCTGGGCTATGGCTACACCTTC. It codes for CASRQGALGYGYTF.

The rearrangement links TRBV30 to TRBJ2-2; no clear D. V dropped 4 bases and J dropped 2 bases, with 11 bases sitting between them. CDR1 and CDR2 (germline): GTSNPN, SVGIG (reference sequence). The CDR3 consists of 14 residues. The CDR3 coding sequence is TGTGCCTGGAATTCAGGATTAAACACCGGGGAGCTGTTTTTT. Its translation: CAWNSGLNTGELFF.

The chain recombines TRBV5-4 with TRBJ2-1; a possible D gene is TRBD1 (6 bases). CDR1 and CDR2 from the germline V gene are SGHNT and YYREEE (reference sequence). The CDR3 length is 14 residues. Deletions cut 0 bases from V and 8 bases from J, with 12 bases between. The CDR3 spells CASSLDRNRDEQFF. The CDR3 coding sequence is TGTGCCAGCAGCTTGGATCGGAACAGGGATGAGCAGTTCTTC.

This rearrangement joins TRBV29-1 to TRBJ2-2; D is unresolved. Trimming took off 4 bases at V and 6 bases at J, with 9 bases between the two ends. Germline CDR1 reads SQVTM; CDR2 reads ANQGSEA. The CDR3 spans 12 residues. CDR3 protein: CSVVYGSGELFF. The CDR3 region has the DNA TGCAGCGTTGTCTATGGTTCCGGGGAGCTGTTTTTT.

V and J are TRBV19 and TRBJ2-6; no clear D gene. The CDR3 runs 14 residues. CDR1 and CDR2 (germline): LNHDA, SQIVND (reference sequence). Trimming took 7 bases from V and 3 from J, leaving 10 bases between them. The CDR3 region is CASTSTSGANVLTF. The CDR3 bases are TGTGCCAGTACGTCCACGAGTGGGGCCAACGTCCTGACTTTC.

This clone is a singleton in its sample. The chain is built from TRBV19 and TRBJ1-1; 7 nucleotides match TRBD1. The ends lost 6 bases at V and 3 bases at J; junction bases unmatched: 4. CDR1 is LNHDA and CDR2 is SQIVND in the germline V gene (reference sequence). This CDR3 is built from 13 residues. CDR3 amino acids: CASSGTADTEAFF. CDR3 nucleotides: TGTGCCAGTAGCGGGACAGCCGACACTGAAGCTTTCTTT. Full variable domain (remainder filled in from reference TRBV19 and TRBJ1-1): DGGITQSPKYLFRKEGQNVTLSCEQNLNHDAMYWYRQDPGQGLRLIYYSQIVNDFQKGDIAEGYSVSREKKESFPLTVTSAQKNPTAFYLCASSGTADTEAFFGQGTRLTVV.

This CDR3 is CASSKKGTATYEQYF. DNA of the CDR3: TGTGCCAGCAGCAAAAAAGGGACAGCCACCTACGAGCAGTACTTC. V is TRBV21-1 and J is TRBJ2-7; the table calls TRBD1, which could not be checked here. TRBV21-1 is given as a pseudogene. CDR3 length: 15 amino acids.

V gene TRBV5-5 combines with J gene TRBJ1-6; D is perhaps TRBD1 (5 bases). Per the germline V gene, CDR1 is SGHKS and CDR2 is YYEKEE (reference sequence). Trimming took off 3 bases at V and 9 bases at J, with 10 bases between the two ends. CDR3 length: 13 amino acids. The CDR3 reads CASSWGVSSPLHF. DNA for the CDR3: TGTGCCAGCAGCTGGGGGGTGAGTTCACCCCTCCACTTT.

The CDR3 DNA reads as TGTGCCAGCAGCGTAACAGGCTCCTACAATGAGCAGTTCTTC. It translates to CASSVTGSYNEQFF. J is TRBJ2-1 and V is TRBV9; TRBD1 might be the D (5 bases). Trimming cost V 1 base and J 0 bases, with 5 bases left between them. The CDR3 covers 14 residues. Germline V gene lookup returns CDR1 SGDLS and CDR2 YYNGEE. The full variable domain, in which reference TRBV9 and TRBJ2-1 provide the parts outside the CDR3, is DSGVTQTPKHLITATGQRVTLRCSPRSGDLSVYWYQQSLDQGLQFLIQYYNGEERAKGNILERFSAQQFPDLHSELNLSSLELGDSALYFCASSVTGSYNEQFFGPGTRLTVL.

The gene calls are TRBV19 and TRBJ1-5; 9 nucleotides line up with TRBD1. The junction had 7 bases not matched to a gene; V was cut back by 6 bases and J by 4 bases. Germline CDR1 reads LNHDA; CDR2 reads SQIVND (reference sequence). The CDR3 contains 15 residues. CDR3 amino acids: CASSRQGGFNQPQHF. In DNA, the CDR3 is TGTGCCAGTAGCCGACAGGGGGGATTTAATCAGCCCCAGCATTTT.

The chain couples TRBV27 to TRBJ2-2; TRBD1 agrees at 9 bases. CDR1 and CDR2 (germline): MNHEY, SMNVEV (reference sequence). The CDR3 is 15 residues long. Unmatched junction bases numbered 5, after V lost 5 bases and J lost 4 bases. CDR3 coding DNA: TGTGCCAGCAGTGAATCGACAGGGGGCACCGGGGAGCTGTTTTTT. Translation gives CASSESTGGTGELFF.

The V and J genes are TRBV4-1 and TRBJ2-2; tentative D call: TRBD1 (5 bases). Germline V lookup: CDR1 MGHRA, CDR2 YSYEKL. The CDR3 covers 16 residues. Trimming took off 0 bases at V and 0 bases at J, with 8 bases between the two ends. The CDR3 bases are TGCGCCAGCAGCCAAGAAGGACACCCGAACACCGGGGAGCTGTTTTTT. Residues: CASSQEGHPNTGELFF.

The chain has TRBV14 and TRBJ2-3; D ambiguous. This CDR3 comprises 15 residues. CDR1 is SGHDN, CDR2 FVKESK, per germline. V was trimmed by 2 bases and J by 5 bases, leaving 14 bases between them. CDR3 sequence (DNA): TGTGCCAGCAGCCAAACCGTAGATGTCCTAGATACGCAGTATTTT. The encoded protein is CASSQTVDVLDTQYF.

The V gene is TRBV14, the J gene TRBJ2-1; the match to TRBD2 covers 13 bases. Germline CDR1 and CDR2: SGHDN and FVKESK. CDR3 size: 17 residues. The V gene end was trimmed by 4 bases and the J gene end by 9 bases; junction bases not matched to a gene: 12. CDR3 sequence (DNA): TGTGCCAGCAGCCCGGAACTAGCGGGAGGGCCGGGGGGTGAGCAGTTCTTC. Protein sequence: CASSPELAGGPGGEQFF.

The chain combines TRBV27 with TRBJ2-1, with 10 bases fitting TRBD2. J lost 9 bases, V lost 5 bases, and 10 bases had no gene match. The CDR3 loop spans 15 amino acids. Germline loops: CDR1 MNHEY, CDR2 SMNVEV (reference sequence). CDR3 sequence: CASSHQTSGRSEQFF. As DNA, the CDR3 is TGTGCCAGCAGTCACCAGACTAGCGGGCGTTCTGAGCAGTTCTTC.

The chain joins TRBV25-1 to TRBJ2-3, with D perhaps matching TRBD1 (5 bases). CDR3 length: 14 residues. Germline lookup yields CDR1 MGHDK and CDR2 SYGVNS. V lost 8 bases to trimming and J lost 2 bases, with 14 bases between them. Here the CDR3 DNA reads TGTGCCAGCTCCCACGACAGAATCACAGATACGCAGTATTTT. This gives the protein CASSHDRITDTQYF. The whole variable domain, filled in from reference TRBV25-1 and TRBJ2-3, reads EADIYQTPRYLVIGTGKKITLECSQTMGHDKMYWYQQDPGMELHLIHYSYGVNSTEKGDLSSESTVSRIRTEHFPLTLESARPSHTSQYLCASSHDRITDTQYFGPGTRLTVL.